This TCR beta chain is from a study of CD8+ T cells in alopecia areata. Study-level background: For the treated group, dosing was oral tofacitinib at 5 to 10 mg twice daily.

CDR3 length equals 14 residues. V lost 1 base to trimming and J lost 11 bases, with 15 bases between them. Germline V gene sequence: CDR1 LGHNA, CDR2 YSLEER. This clone appeared a few times. cDNA reverse transcribed from extracted RNA served as the sequencing template. Libraries were prepared by immunoSEQ multiplex PCR; TCRdb keeps only in-frame clonotypes and omits some of them. The table has 75,000 to 100,000 clones, roughly two fifths seen once. The sequence came from a human donor with alopecia areata. Specimen: CD4+ T cells sorted from blood. The V and J genes are TRBV4-3 and TRBJ2-1, with D perhaps matching TRBD2 (6 bases). Here the CDR3 DNA reads TGCGCCAGCAGCCAAGCCTCTGGCGGGAAGAAGCAGTTCTTC. Translated: CASSQASGGKKQFF.